The present T cell receptor beta chain was sequenced within a study of blood T cell repertoires in COVID-19. Study-wide context: COVID-19 samples, acute and convalescent, were from the United States, Italy and Spain. In each case, the material was cDNA or gDNA derived from T cells, B-cell-depleted T cells, or PBMCs.

Using immunoSEQ multiplex PCR, the repertoire was profiled, and TCRdb retains in-frame clones only, with some absent. The table has 150,000 to 200,000 clones, around 84% seen once; the top ten hold 3% to 3.5%. Germline V CDR1 and CDR2: SEHNR, FQNEAQ (reference sequence). The CDR3 totals 16 residues. V dropped 3 bases and J dropped 1 base, with 12 bases sitting between them. The source is a human donor with acute or convalescent COVID-19. The donor label of this sample is uncertain. The rearrangement uses TRBV7-9 and TRBJ2-2; possible D gene TRBD2, 5 bases. The sample consisted of peripheral blood. The CDR3 DNA is TGTGCCAGCAGCTTTAAAGGACTGGGGAACACCGGGGAGCTGTTTTTT. Its protein is CASSFKGLGNTGELFF.